This passage covers 24 T cell receptor beta chains from one sample sequenced in a study of blood T cell repertoires in COVID-19. Produced via immunoSEQ multiplex PCR; TCRdb's table is partial and in-frame only. The table lists approximately 170,000 clones, less than 90% of them singletons. The specimen was peripheral blood. These receptors all stem from a man aged 30-40 years with acute or convalescent COVID-19.

This chain uses TRBV7-6 with TRBJ2-7, with D unclear. CDR3 size: 14 residues. From germline, CDR1 is SGHVS and CDR2 FNYEAQ. Trimming removed 5 bases at V and 0 bases at J, with 11 bases between. This chain's CDR3 is CASSSTESSYEQYF. The CDR3 bases are TGTGCCAGCAGCAGCACTGAAAGCTCCTACGAGCAGTACTTC. The full variable domain, rest sourced from reference TRBV7-6 and TRBJ2-7, is GAGVSQSPRYKVTKRGQDVALRCDPISGHVSLYWYRQALGQGPEFLTYFNYEAQQDKSGLPNDRFSAERPEGSISTLTIQRTEQRDSAMYRCASSSTESSYEQYFGPGTRLTVT.

Only a few counts were recorded for this clone. The chain recombines TRBV6-5 with TRBJ2-7; a weak D match, TRBD1 (6 bases). This CDR3 is 15 amino acids long. Trimming cost V 6 bases and J 4 bases, with 19 bases left between them. Germline V gene sequence: CDR1 MNHEY, CDR2 SVGAGI. This CDR3 reads CASSDTGWTEYEQYF. In DNA form, the CDR3 reads TGTGCCAGCAGCGATACCGGGTGGACAGAATACGAGCAGTACTTC.

The chain combines TRBV5-1 with TRBJ2-5, with TRBD2 matching over 8 bases. The CDR3 spans 15 residues. In germline, CDR1 is SGHRS, CDR2 YFSETQ. Trimming took 4 bases from V and 5 from J; bases not matched to a gene: 10. The DNA of the CDR3 is TGCGCCAGCAGCCCGAACCCGGGGGGGTTGGAGACCCAGTACTTC. This gives the protein CASSPNPGGLETQYF.

V is TRBV5-4 and J is TRBJ2-2; 10 bases line up with TRBD2. The CDR3 runs 17 residues. Germline V gives CDR1 SGHNT, CDR2 YYREEE (reference sequence). The ends lost 4 bases at V and 7 bases at J; junction bases unmatched: 13. CDR3 DNA sequence: TGTGCCAGCAGCCCCCCTGGGGCTAGCGGGAGTAACGGGGAGCTGTTTTTT. This translates into CASSPPGASGSNGELFF.

The genes are TRBV19 and TRBJ1-5; D is ambiguous. This CDR3 spans 12 amino acids. Germline V gives CDR1 LNHDA, CDR2 SQIVND (reference sequence). Trimming shortened V by 10 bases and J by 6 bases, and 13 bases separated the two germline ends. CDR3 nucleotide sequence: TGTGCCACCGACCGTGGGAGTCAGCCCCAGCATTTT. This gives the protein CATDRGSQPQHF.

V usage is TRBV19 and J usage is TRBJ2-1, with TRBD2 matching over 15 bases. Per germline, CDR1 LNHDA and CDR2 SQIVND (reference sequence). The CDR3 covers 15 residues. Trimming cost V 9 bases and J 7 bases; bases outside gene matches: 7. The CDR3 region is CASLGLAGGKNEQFF. CDR3 bases: TGTGCCAGCCTAGGACTAGCGGGAGGGAAGAATGAGCAGTTCTTC.

The chain combines TRBV6-2 or TRBV6-3 with TRBJ2-7; tentative D call: TRBD1 (5 bases). Germline V lookup: CDR1 MNHEY, CDR2 SVGEGT. This CDR3 is built from 12 residues. Trimming took 5 bases from V and 4 from J, leaving 9 bases between them. The CDR3 is CASSLNRYEQYF. CDR3 DNA sequence: TGTGCCAGCAGTCTTAACAGGTACGAGCAGTACTTC.

The genes are TRBV4-1 and TRBJ2-3, with 8 nucleotides matching TRBD2. V gave up 2 bases and J gave up 0 bases; unmatched junction bases: 7. CDR1 and CDR2 (germline): MGHRA, YSYEKL. CDR3 length: 17 amino acids. The chain's CDR3 is CASSQRLAGLSTDTQYF. CDR3 coding DNA: TGCGCCAGCAGCCAAAGGCTAGCGGGTCTTAGCACAGATACGCAGTATTTT.

The V and J genes are TRBV27 and TRBJ2-7; TRBD2 agrees at 8 bases. The ends lost 9 bases at V and 6 bases at J; junction bases unmatched: 16. Looked up from germline, CDR1 is MNHEY and CDR2 is SMNVEV (reference sequence). The CDR3 is 15 amino acids. The chain's CDR3 is CASSTVAAGGPEQYF. The CDR3 region has the DNA TGTGCCAGTTCAACCGTGGCGGCGGGAGGACCCGAGCAGTACTTC.

This clone was seen a single time. This chain joins TRBV5-1 and TRBJ2-7; 8 bases are shared with TRBD1. Per the germline V gene, CDR1 is SGHRS and CDR2 is YFSETQ. The CDR3 loop spans 14 amino acids. V trimming: 7 bases; J trimming: 0 bases; junction bases outside the gene matches: 6. CDR3 in DNA: TGCGCCAGCGCACGGGACAGGAGCTCCTACGAGCAGTACTTC. It translates to CASARDRSSYEQYF.

The V gene is TRBV9, the J gene TRBJ2-2; the D gene is possibly TRBD1 (5 bases). CDR1 and CDR2 from the germline V gene are SGDLS and YYNGEE. The CDR3 totals 15 residues. The V end lost 4 bases, the J end lost 6 bases, and 16 bases lay between the germline ends. CDR3 in amino acids: CASSTGGHPPGELFF. CDR3 DNA: TGTGCCAGCAGCACCGGCGGACATCCCCCCGGGGAGCTGTTTTTT.

This chain links TRBV6-5 with TRBJ1-5; D not resolved. The germline V gene encodes CDR1 MNHEY and CDR2 SVGAGI. Deletions cut 2 bases from V and 8 bases from J, with 10 bases between. This CDR3 comprises 13 residues. CDR3 DNA: TGTGCCAGCAGTTACGAGGGTATGGAGCCCCAGCATTTT. This sequence encodes CASSYEGMEPQHF.

The chain is built from TRBV4-1 and TRBJ1-2; 11 bases agree with TRBD1. The CDR3 is 16 amino acids. Germline CDR1 is MGHRA and CDR2 is YSYEKL. The J segment lost 3 bases and the V segment lost 5 bases, leaving 8 bases of the junction unmatched. For the CDR3, the DNA is TGCGCCAGCAGCGACGCCGGGACAGGGGGTCACTATGGCTACACCTTC. Translation: CASSDAGTGGHYGYTF.

This clone was counted a few times. The V and J genes are TRBV5-1 and TRBJ1-6; no clear D. Germline assignment: CDR1 SGHRS and CDR2 YFSETQ. Trimming stripped 0 bases from V and 8 bases from J, with 9 bases between. This CDR3 spans 14 amino acids. The CDR3 spells CASSLATTHSPLHF. CDR3 nucleotides: TGCGCCAGCAGCTTGGCCACGACACATTCACCCCTCCACTTT.

The chain couples TRBV6-5 to TRBJ1-1; D remains ambiguous. The CDR3 sequence is 14 residues long. The germline V gene has CDR1 MNHEY and CDR2 SVGAGI. The V gene lost 6 bases and the J gene lost 1 base, with 12 bases spanning the gap. The CDR3 nucleotides are TGTGCCAGCAGAGAGGGCAGAACGAACACTGAAGCTTTCTTT. It encodes CASREGRTNTEAFF.

This clone was detected a few times. The rearrangement joins TRBV5-5 to TRBJ2-2, with 14 bases that match TRBD2. Germline V gene sequence: CDR1 SGHKS, CDR2 YYEKEE (reference sequence). This CDR3 region has 18 residues. V lost 4 bases, J lost 7 bases, and 12 bases stayed unmatched. CDR3 sequence reads: CASSRLPGLAGVGGELFF. The CDR3 bases are TGTGCCAGCAGCCGACTTCCGGGACTAGCGGGAGTGGGCGGGGAGCTGTTTTTT.

The chain is built from TRBV19 and TRBJ1-3, with TRBD1 identical over 7 bases. There are 15 residues in the CDR3. The germline V gene has CDR1 LNHDA and CDR2 SQIVND (reference sequence). V shed 5 bases and J 0 bases; nucleotides not matched to a gene: 4. DNA of the CDR3: TGTGCCAGTAGTCTTTGGGACAGCTCTGGAAACACCATATATTTT. Amino acid sequence: CASSLWDSSGNTIYF.

The chain employs TRBV28 and TRBJ2-5, with TRBD2 as a possible D gene (5 bases). This CDR3 has 15 amino acids. Trimming pared 6 bases from V and 3 bases from J, leaving 17 bases between. In germline, CDR1 is MDHEN, CDR2 SYDVKM. The CDR3 spells CASSPLASWKETQYF. The CDR3 nucleotides read TGTGCCAGCAGCCCTTTGGCTAGCTGGAAAGAGACCCAGTACTTC. The variable domain in full, completed from reference TRBV28 and TRBJ2-5, reads DVKVTQSSRYLVKRTGEKVFLECVQDMDHENMFWYRQDPGLGLRLIYFSYDVKMKEKGDIPEGYSVSREKKERFSLILESASTNQTSMYLCASSPLASWKETQYFGPGTRLLVL.

This chain joins TRBV28 and TRBJ2-5; D perhaps matches TRBD2 (5 bases). CDR1 and CDR2 from the germline V gene are MDHEN and SYDVKM. The ends were cut back, 6 bases at V and 1 base at J, with 15 bases in the middle. This CDR3 comprises 15 residues. CDR3 DNA sequence: TGTGCCAGCAGCCGTAGTGGACTTACCCAAGAGACCCAGTACTTC. As protein: CASSRSGLTQETQYF.

The rearrangement joins TRBV30 to TRBJ1-2; 7 bases fit TRBD1. The germline CDR1 and CDR2 sequences are GTSNPN and SVGIG (reference sequence). This CDR3 is 13 amino acids long. V was clipped by 4 bases and J by 1 base; unmatched bases: 3. CDR3 protein: CAWTGQLNYGYTF. The CDR3 DNA sequence: TGTGCCTGGACGGGACAGCTTAACTATGGCTACACCTTC.

The chain carries TRBV18 and TRBJ2-7; 8 bases are a match to TRBD2. Germline assignment: CDR1 KGHSH and CDR2 LQKENI. The CDR3 totals 14 residues. V shed 4 bases, J shed 2 bases, and the junction held 4 bases outside the gene matches. CDR3 coding DNA: TGTGCCAGCTCACGGGCGGGAGGACCCTACGAGCAGTACTTC. Its protein product is CASSRAGGPYEQYF.

This rearrangement joins TRBV6-5 to TRBJ1-2, with 7 nucleotides matching TRBD1. Trimming removed 5 bases from V and 5 bases from J; junction bases left unmatched: 5. The CDR3 covers 13 residues. The germline CDR1 and CDR2 sequences are MNHEY and SVGAGI. The CDR3 sequence: CASSQQGQYGYTF. Here the CDR3 DNA reads TGTGCCAGCAGTCAACAGGGGCAGTATGGCTACACCTTC.

The chain recombines TRBV3-1 (or the pseudogene TRBV3-2) with TRBJ2-2; no reliable D call. Germline V gene sequence: CDR1 LGHDT, CDR2 YNNKEL (reference sequence). The germline V and J ends were trimmed by 6 bases and 6 bases, with 8 bases remaining between them. The CDR3 length is 12 residues. The CDR3 nucleotides are TGTGCCAGCAGGCGCGCGGCCGGGGAGCTGTTTTTT. Translating gives CASRRAAGELFF.

The chain couples TRBV19 to TRBJ1-1; 8 bases match TRBD1. Germline V CDR1 and CDR2: LNHDA, SQIVND (reference sequence). The CDR3 is 14 residues long. Losses at the gene ends were 4 bases for V and 4 bases for J; bases not matched to a gene: 5. CDR3 protein: CASSTLTGATEAFF. The CDR3 DNA reads TGTGCCAGTAGTACCTTGACAGGGGCCACTGAAGCTTTCTTT. The full variable domain, its missing parts supplied by reference TRBV19 and TRBJ1-1, is DGGITQSPKYLFRKEGQNVTLSCEQNLNHDAMYWYRQDPGQGLRLIYYSQIVNDFQKGDIAEGYSVSREKKESFPLTVTSAQKNPTAFYLCASSTLTGATEAFFGQGTRLTVV.